The 8 T cell receptor beta chains listed next were all sequenced from one sample in a study of blood T cells in healthy people across ages. Sample-barcoded 5' priming and a J-beta primer mix drove a second PCR of 7 to 11 cycles. Each CDR3 protein gets one entry after TCRdb re-called the 5' RACE reads with MiXCR. The repertoire holds 800,000 or so distinct CDR3 sequences, 46% seen once, with roughly 20% in the top ten. Sequencing used blood. The receptor set was obtained from a man older than 75 in good health.

This clonotype turned up a few times. This chain joins TRBV5-1 and TRBJ2-5; possibly TRBD1 for D (5 bases). This CDR3 has 14 residues. CDR1 and CDR2 from the germline V gene are SGHRS and YFSETQ. The V and J ends lost 2 bases and 0 bases respectively, with 8 bases between them. In DNA form, the CDR3 reads TGCGCCAGCAGCTTAGGGGCTTACCAAGAGACCCAGTACTTC. Translation gives CASSLGAYQETQYF.

Concerning this clonotype itself: One end of the junction does not line up with germline, which may come from a read error. The chain couples TRBV7-2 to TRBJ2-3, with 7 bases identical to TRBD2. Germline loops: CDR1 SGHTA, CDR2 FQGNSA. This CDR3 has 15 residues. CDR3 DNA: TGTGCCAGCATCTTAGCGGGCGCTAGCACAGATACGCAGTATTTT. Translation gives CASILAGASTDTQYF.

V and J are TRBV6-6 and TRBJ2-5; TRBD2 might be the D (5 bases). The J call is doubtful: the DNA matches TRBJ2-7 better. The germline V gene encodes CDR1 MNHNY and CDR2 SVGAGI (reference sequence). There are 13 residues in the CDR3. CDR3 amino acids: CASSYVGDGEQYF. For the CDR3, the DNA is TGTGCCAGCAGTTACGTGGGAGACGGCGAGCAGTACTTC.

The chain uses TRBV10-3 and TRBJ2-1; D possibly corresponds to TRBD2 (5 bases). Trimming shortened V by 3 bases and J by 2 bases, and 5 bases separated the two germline ends. The germline V gene encodes CDR1 ENHRY and CDR2 SYGVKD. This CDR3 has 13 amino acids. CDR3 DNA sequence: TGTGCCATCAGTGACGGGGCCTACAATGAGCAGTTCTTC. This gives the protein CAISDGAYNEQFF.

The count of this clonotype is one. The rearrangement links TRBV24-1 to TRBJ1-2; D call uncertain. CDR3 length equals 14 residues. Germline V CDR1 and CDR2: KGHDR, SFDVKD. Deletions cut 3 bases from V and 4 bases from J, with 11 bases between. CDR3 DNA: TGTGCCACCAGTGATAGTTTACGGGCCTATGGCTACACCTTC. Protein product: CATSDSLRAYGYTF.

This clonotype appeared a few times. The chain couples TRBV29-1 to TRBJ2-7; D assignment may be TRBD1 or TRBD2 (5 bases each). Germline loops: CDR1 SQVTM, CDR2 ANQGSEA. Deletions cut 5 bases from V and 7 bases from J, with 12 bases between. The CDR3 spans 11 residues. CDR3 in amino acids: CSVSRGREQYF. The DNA for the CDR3 is TGCAGCGTTAGTAGGGGACGTGAGCAGTACTTC.

The chain combines TRBV3-1 with TRBJ2-7, with D perhaps matching TRBD2 (7 bases). The CDR3 runs 17 residues. Trimming took off 4 bases at V and 5 bases at J, with 24 bases between the two ends. CDR1 and CDR2 from the germline V gene are LGHDT and YNNKEL (reference sequence). The CDR3 here is CASSPWGRERDGDEQYF. Here the CDR3 DNA reads TGTGCCAGCAGCCCATGGGGGCGGGAGAGAGATGGGGACGAGCAGTACTTC.

The rearrangement uses TRBV12-3 or TRBV12-4 and TRBJ2-3; no definite D call. V dropped 8 bases and J dropped 2 bases, with 14 bases sitting between them. The CDR3 runs to 14 residues. The CDR3 protein is CASGSRDYTDTQYF. The CDR3 DNA is TGTGCCAGCGGAAGTCGAGATTACACAGATACGCAGTATTTT.